This T cell receptor (beta chain) was obtained from a study of blood T cell repertoires in COVID-19. CDR3 length: 13 residues. The ends were cut back, 0 bases at V and 9 bases at J, with 12 bases in the middle. The germline gives CDR1 SGHDN, CDR2 FVKESK. In terms of age and location, participants ranged from about 18 to 89 years and lived in about two dozen US areas. Each participant's cohort was designated according to participant-reported clinical history. The method was immunoSEQ multiplex PCR; TCRdb's version includes in-frame clones alone and lacks a portion of them. Of 310,000 or so clones listed, approximately 86% are singletons.

The clonotype originates from a woman under 30 who had recovered from COVID-19. The chain links TRBV14 to TRBJ2-7; no firm D call. The sequenced material came from PBMCs or T cells enriched from blood (not recorded which). The CDR3 coding sequence is TGTGCCAGCAGCCAAGACGGCAGGATCGGGCAGTACTTC. It specifies CASSQDGRIGQYF.